Presented here are 24 T cell receptor beta chains from one specimen sequenced in a study of identical twins. TCRdb analysed the 5' RACE reads with MiXCR anew, one entry per CDR3 protein. The sample holds hundreds of thousands of distinct CDR3 sequences, 20% to 25% seen once. The sample was also linked to a second study, of T cells expressing NK-cell markers.

Sequences were obtained from CD4+ T cells sorted from blood. The receptors originated from a woman younger than 35 in good health.

This clonotype occurred a few times. This rearrangement joins TRBV4-3 to TRBJ1-1; D might be TRBD1 (5 bases). The CDR3 covers 15 residues. The germline gives CDR1 LGHNA, CDR2 YSLEER. Trimming took off 1 base at V and 4 bases at J, with 13 bases between the two ends. The CDR3 DNA sequence: TGCGCCAGCAGCCAAGCCGGACATGCCCGCACTGAAGCTTTCTTT. Translation gives CASSQAGHARTEAFF.

The rearrangement links TRBV20-1 to TRBJ2-2, with a weak D call TRBD2 (6 bases). The length of the CDR3 is 13 residues. The V end lost 8 bases, the J end lost 3 bases, and 13 bases lay between the germline ends. The germline CDR1 and CDR2 sequences are DFQATT and SNEGSKA (reference sequence). The CDR3 DNA reads as TGCAGTACTACTAGCTTGGACACCGGGGAGCTGTTTTTT. Amino acid sequence: CSTTSLDTGELFF.

The genes are TRBV29-1 and TRBJ1-1; 7 nucleotides line up with TRBD1. Unmatched junction bases numbered 2, after V lost 7 bases and J lost 0 bases. The CDR3 runs 12 residues. Germline V CDR1 and CDR2: SQVTM, ANQGSEA. CDR3 residues: CSGGGLNTEAFF. Here the CDR3 DNA reads TGCAGCGGAGGGGGCTTGAACACTGAAGCTTTCTTT.

This chain joins TRBV20-1 and TRBJ2-7; unclear D gene. Germline V gives CDR1 DFQATT, CDR2 SNEGSKA (reference sequence). V lost 1 base to trimming and J lost 3 bases, with 10 bases between them. The CDR3 runs to 13 residues. The CDR3: CSARARDVYEQYF. CDR3 DNA sequence: TGCAGTGCTAGAGCAAGAGACGTCTACGAGCAGTACTTC.

V gene TRBV9 combines with J gene TRBJ2-2; D might be TRBD2 (6 bases). V lost 8 bases, J lost 3 bases, and 17 bases lay in between. CDR3 length: 15 amino acids. Germline assignment: CDR1 SGDLS and CDR2 YYNGEE. CDR3 DNA sequence: TGTGCCAGTAAACGGGACTCAGCATACACCGGGGAGCTGTTTTTT. Translation: CASKRDSAYTGELFF.

This rearrangement joins TRBV3-1 to TRBJ2-2; D call uncertain. V was clipped by 0 bases and J by 4 bases, with 6 bases between them. Germline CDR1 reads LGHDT; CDR2 reads YNNKEL (reference sequence). This CDR3 has 14 amino acids. CDR3 sequence: CASSQEVVTGELFF. The CDR3 bases are TGTGCCAGCAGCCAAGAGGTAGTCACCGGGGAGCTGTTTTTT. The full variable domain, its missing parts supplied by reference TRBV3-1 and TRBJ2-2, is DTAVSQTPKYLVTQMGNDKSIKCEQNLGHDTMYWYKQDSKKFLKIMFSYNNKELIINETVPNRFSPKSPDKAHLNLHINSLELGDSAVYFCASSQEVVTGELFFGEGSRLTVL.

The J gene is TRBJ2-1, the V gene TRBV20-1, with D unclear. V was clipped by 1 base and J by 8 bases, with 6 bases between them. The CDR3 loop spans 11 amino acids. Germline V gene sequence: CDR1 DFQATT, CDR2 SNEGSKA (reference sequence). The CDR3 DNA is TGCAGTGCTAGAGCGGTGGATGAGCAGTTCTTC. It is translated as CSARAVDEQFF.

The chain has TRBV7-9 and TRBJ2-7; 9 nucleotides align to TRBD2. In germline, CDR1 is SEHNR, CDR2 FQNEAQ (reference sequence). This CDR3 spans 16 amino acids. Trimming removed 3 bases from V and 3 bases from J; junction bases left unmatched: 9. CDR3 region: CASSFPTSGNFYEQYF. The CDR3 coding sequence is TGTGCCAGCAGCTTCCCGACTAGCGGAAACTTCTACGAGCAGTACTTC.

The chain combines TRBV15 with TRBJ2-7; D unclear. The length of the CDR3 is 13 residues. V was cut by 4 bases and J by 3 bases, with 10 bases left in between. Germline-derived CDR1 and CDR2 are LNHNV and YYDKDF (reference sequence). CDR3 sequence: CATSNRVSYEQYF. CDR3 in DNA: TGTGCCACCAGCAATAGGGTTAGCTACGAGCAGTACTTC.

The rearrangement links TRBV11-3 to TRBJ2-2; D is uncertain. Trimming shortened V by 0 bases and J by 0 bases, and 8 bases separated the two germline ends. The CDR3 covers 16 residues. Germline V gives CDR1 SGHNT, CDR2 YENEEA. CDR3 residues: CASSLEAIANTGELFF. The DNA of the CDR3 is TGTGCCAGCAGCTTAGAAGCGATCGCGAACACCGGGGAGCTGTTTTTT.

The table lists this clonotype with a few counts. This chain uses TRBV19 with TRBJ1-1; D is unresolved. The CDR3 runs 14 residues. V dropped 3 bases and J dropped 6 bases, with 14 bases sitting between them. The V gene's germline CDR1 is LNHDA and CDR2 SQIVND (reference sequence). CDR3 protein: CASSIRPPRAEAFF. Written as DNA, the CDR3 is TGTGCCAGTAGTATTCGCCCCCCGAGGGCTGAAGCTTTCTTT.

A few counts support this clonotype. The chain links TRBV5-1 to TRBJ1-1; D unclear. The CDR3 consists of 13 residues. V lost 0 bases to trimming and J lost 10 bases, with 13 bases between them. The germline gives CDR1 SGHRS, CDR2 YFSETQ. Written as DNA, the CDR3 is TGCGCCAGCAGCTTGGCAATTGGAGACCGAGCTTTCTTT. Translation: CASSLAIGDRAFF.

This clonotype was found a few times. The V call is TRBV29-1, the J call TRBJ2-1; D ambiguous. CDR1 is SQVTM and CDR2 is ANQGSEA in the germline V gene. This CDR3 region has 13 residues. V lost 6 bases, J lost 8 bases, and 17 bases lay in between. The CDR3 region has the DNA TGCAGCGTCTCGAGACAACAATACTATGAGCAGTTCTTC. It specifies CSVSRQQYYEQFF.

This clonotype has a handful of counts. The J gene is TRBJ2-7, the V gene TRBV14; 9 nucleotides line up with TRBD1. The junction had 5 bases not matched to a gene; V was cut back by 4 bases and J by 1 base. Germline V gives CDR1 SGHDN, CDR2 FVKESK. The CDR3 spans 15 residues. This CDR3 is CASSPTTGGSYEQYF. The CDR3 DNA follows: TGTGCCAGCAGCCCCACGACAGGGGGATCCTACGAGCAGTACTTC.

This chain connects TRBV9 to TRBJ2-1; possible D gene TRBD2, 6 bases. Germline CDR1 is SGDLS and CDR2 is YYNGEE. There are 17 residues in the CDR3. Trimming left V 0 bases short and J 3 bases short, with 16 bases between. CDR3 DNA: TGTGCCAGCAGCGTAGATCGGCGGACTACCAGCTACAATGAGCAGTTCTTC. As protein: CASSVDRRTTSYNEQFF.

This clonotype was detected a few times. The rearrangement joins TRBV7-9 to TRBJ1-1; D call uncertain. CDR3 length equals 15 residues. CDR1 and CDR2 (germline): SEHNR, FQNEAQ (reference sequence). Trimming pared 1 base from V and 3 bases from J, leaving 12 bases between. CDR3 sequence (DNA): TGTGCCAGCAGCTTAGAGGCCTTGGAGTACACTGAAGCTTTCTTT. Translated: CASSLEALEYTEAFF.

This chain joins TRBV5-1 and TRBJ2-5; D possibly corresponds to TRBD2 (5 bases). There are 14 residues in the CDR3. Trimming left V 0 bases short and J 2 bases short, with 8 bases between. Germline values: CDR1 SGHRS, CDR2 YFSETQ. In DNA form, the CDR3 reads TGCGCCAGCAGCTTGGCGTGGGAGCAAGAGACCCAGTACTTC. Translation gives CASSLAWEQETQYF.

This clonotype occurred a few times. The gene calls are TRBV7-9 and TRBJ1-6, with a possible D match to TRBD1 (5 bases). Germline assignment: CDR1 SEHNR and CDR2 FQNEAQ (reference sequence). Trimming removed 0 bases from V and 8 bases from J, with 5 bases in between. The CDR3 has 13 residues. The chain's CDR3 is CASSLAGDSPLHF. Written as DNA, the CDR3 is TGTGCCAGCAGCTTAGCGGGGGATTCACCCCTCCACTTT.

This clonotype occurred a few times. This chain uses TRBV20-1 with TRBJ2-7; a possible D gene is TRBD1 (5 bases). The V gene lost 2 bases and the J gene lost 4 bases, with 15 bases spanning the gap. The CDR3 is 14 residues long. CDR1 DFQATT and CDR2 SNEGSKA come from the germline V gene (reference sequence). As DNA, the CDR3 is TGCAGTGCTAGAAACGGGCCTAGGGGTTACGAGCAGTACTTC. Encoded protein: CSARNGPRGYEQYF.

V and J are TRBV6-5 and TRBJ2-3, with unresolved D. CDR1 and CDR2 from the germline V gene are MNHEY and SVGAGI. The length of the CDR3 is 16 residues. Trimming took 0 bases from V and 4 from J, leaving 14 bases between them. CDR3 bases: TGTGCCAGCAGTTACTCAGACTCTCCTAGTGCAGATACGCAGTATTTT. It codes for CASSYSDSPSADTQYF.

This rearrangement joins TRBV20-1 to TRBJ2-1; 9 bases agree with TRBD1. CDR1 and CDR2 from the germline V gene are DFQATT and SNEGSKA (reference sequence). V was pared by 5 bases and J by 4 bases, with 9 bases of the junction left unmatched. This CDR3 is built from 15 residues. The CDR3 DNA sequence: TGCAGTGCTCAAGCCGGGACAGGGTTATACAATGAGCAGTTCTTC. Its protein is CSAQAGTGLYNEQFF.

This chain links TRBV12-3 or TRBV12-4 with TRBJ2-2; the D gene is possibly TRBD2 (5 bases). The CDR3 is made up of 14 amino acids. V gave up 3 bases and J gave up 7 bases, with 12 bases separating them. CDR3 protein: CASSFWLAGGELFF. The DNA of the CDR3 is TGTGCCAGCAGTTTCTGGCTAGCCGGCGGGGAGCTGTTTTTT.

The sample holds a few counts of this clonotype. This sequence joins TRBV9 and TRBJ2-7, with 8 nucleotides matching TRBD2. The V gene end was trimmed by 1 base and the J gene end by 5 bases; junction bases not matched to a gene: 5. CDR1 and CDR2 (germline): SGDLS, YYNGEE. CDR3 size: 14 residues. CDR3 protein: CASSVSGGPDEQYF. CDR3 DNA: TGTGCCAGCAGCGTATCGGGAGGGCCTGACGAGCAGTACTTC.

This clonotype was picked up a small number of times. The gene calls are TRBV20-1 and TRBJ2-7; D ambiguous. Germline-derived CDR1 and CDR2 are DFQATT and SNEGSKA (reference sequence). The CDR3 is 13 residues long. Trimming took off 0 bases at V and 6 bases at J, with 12 bases between the two ends. CDR3 region: CSARDYRVTEQYF. The CDR3 coding sequence is TGCAGTGCTAGAGATTATCGAGTCACCGAGCAGTACTTC.